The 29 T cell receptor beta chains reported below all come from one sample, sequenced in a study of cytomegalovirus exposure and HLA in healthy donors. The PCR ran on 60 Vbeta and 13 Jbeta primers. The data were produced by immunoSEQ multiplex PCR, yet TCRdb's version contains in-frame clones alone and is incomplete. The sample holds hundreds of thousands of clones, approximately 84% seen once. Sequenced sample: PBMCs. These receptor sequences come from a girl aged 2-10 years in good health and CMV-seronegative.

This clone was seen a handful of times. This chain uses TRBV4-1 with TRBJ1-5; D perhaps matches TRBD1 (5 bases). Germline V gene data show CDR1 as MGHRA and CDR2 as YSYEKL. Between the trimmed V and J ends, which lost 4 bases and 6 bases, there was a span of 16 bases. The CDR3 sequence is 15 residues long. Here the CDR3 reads CASSPYRQGGQPQHF. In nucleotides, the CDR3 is TGCGCCAGCAGCCCATATAGGCAGGGCGGTCAGCCCCAGCATTTT.

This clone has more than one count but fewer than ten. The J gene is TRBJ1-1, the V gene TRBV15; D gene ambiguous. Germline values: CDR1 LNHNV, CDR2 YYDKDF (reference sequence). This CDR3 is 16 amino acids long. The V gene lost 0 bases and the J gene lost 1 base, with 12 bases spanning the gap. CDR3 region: CATSRDLPPRNTEAFF. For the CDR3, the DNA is TGTGCCACCAGCAGAGATCTCCCCCCCAGGAACACTGAAGCTTTCTTT.

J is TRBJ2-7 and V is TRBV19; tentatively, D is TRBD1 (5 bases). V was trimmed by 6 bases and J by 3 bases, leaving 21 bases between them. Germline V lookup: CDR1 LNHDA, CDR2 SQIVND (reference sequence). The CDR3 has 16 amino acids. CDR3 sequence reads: CASRFSSGKGFYEQYF. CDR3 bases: TGTGCCAGTAGATTCTCATCAGGGAAGGGATTCTACGAGCAGTACTTC.

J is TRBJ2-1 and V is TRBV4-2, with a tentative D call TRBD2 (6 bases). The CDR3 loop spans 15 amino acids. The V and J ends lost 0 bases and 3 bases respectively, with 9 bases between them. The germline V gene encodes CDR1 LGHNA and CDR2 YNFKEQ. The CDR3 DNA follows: TGTGCCAGCAGCCAAGAATTAGCGGTCTACAATGAGCAGTTCTTC. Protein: CASSQELAVYNEQFF.

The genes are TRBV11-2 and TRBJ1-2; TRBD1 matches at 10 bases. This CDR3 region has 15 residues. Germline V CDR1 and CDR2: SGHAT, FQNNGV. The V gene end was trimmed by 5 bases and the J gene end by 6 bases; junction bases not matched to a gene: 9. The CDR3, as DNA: TGTGCCAGCAGCAAACCGACAGGGGGCGAAAATGGCTACACCTTC. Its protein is CASSKPTGGENGYTF.

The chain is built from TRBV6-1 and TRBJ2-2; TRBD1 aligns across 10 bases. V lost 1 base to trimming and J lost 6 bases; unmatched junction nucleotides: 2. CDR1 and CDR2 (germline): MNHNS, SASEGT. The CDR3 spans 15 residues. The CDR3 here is CASSEGGTGAGELFF. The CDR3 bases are TGTGCCAGCAGTGAAGGGGGGACAGGGGCCGGGGAGCTGTTTTTT.

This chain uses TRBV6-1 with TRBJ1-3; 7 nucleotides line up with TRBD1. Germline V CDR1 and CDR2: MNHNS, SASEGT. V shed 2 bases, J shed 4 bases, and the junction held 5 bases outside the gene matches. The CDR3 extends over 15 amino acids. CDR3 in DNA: TGTGCCAGCAGTGAATCAGGGGGACTCGGAAACACCATATATTTT. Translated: CASSESGGLGNTIYF.

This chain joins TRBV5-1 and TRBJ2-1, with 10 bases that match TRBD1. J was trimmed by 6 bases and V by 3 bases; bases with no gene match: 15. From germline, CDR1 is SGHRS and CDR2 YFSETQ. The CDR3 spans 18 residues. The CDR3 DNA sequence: TGCGCCAGCAGCTCCGAGGACAGGGGGGTAGTTAATCGCAATGAGCAGTTCTTC. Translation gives CASSSEDRGVVNRNEQFF. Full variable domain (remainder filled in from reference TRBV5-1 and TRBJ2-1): KAGVTQTPRYLIKTRGQQVTLSCSPISGHRSVSWYQQTPGQGLQFLFEYFSETQRNKGNFPGRFSGRQFSNSRSEMNVSTLELGDSALYLCASSSEDRGVVNRNEQFFGPGTRLTVL.

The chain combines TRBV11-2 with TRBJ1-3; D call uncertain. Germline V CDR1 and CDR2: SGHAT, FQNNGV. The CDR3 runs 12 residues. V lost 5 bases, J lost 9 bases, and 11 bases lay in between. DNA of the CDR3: TGTGCCAGCAGCCCCCTCCTAGGCACCATATATTTT. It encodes CASSPLLGTIYF. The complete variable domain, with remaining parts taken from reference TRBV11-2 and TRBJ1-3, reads EAGVAQSPRYKIIEKRQSVAFWCNPISGHATLYWYQQILGQGPKLLIQFQNNGVVDDSQLPKDRFSAERLKGVDSTLKIQPAKLEDSAVYLCASSPLLGTIYFGEGSWLTVV.

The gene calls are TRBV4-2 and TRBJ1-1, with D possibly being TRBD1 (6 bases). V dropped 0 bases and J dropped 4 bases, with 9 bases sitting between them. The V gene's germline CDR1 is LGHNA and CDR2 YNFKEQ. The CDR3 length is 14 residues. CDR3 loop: CASSQERGATEAFF. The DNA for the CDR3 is TGTGCCAGCAGCCAAGAGCGGGGGGCCACTGAAGCTTTCTTT.

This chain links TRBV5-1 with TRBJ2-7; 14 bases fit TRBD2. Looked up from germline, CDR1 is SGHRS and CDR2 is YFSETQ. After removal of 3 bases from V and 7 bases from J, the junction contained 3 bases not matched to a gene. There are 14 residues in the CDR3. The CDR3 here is CASSWTSGGREQYF. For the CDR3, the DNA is TGCGCCAGCAGCTGGACTAGCGGGGGGCGTGAGCAGTACTTC.

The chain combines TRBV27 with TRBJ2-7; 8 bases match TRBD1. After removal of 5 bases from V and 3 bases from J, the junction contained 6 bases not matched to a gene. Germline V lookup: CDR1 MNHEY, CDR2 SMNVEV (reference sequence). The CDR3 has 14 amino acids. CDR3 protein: CASSPQDRGYEQYF. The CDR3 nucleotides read TGTGCCAGCAGTCCCCAAGACAGGGGCTACGAGCAGTACTTC.

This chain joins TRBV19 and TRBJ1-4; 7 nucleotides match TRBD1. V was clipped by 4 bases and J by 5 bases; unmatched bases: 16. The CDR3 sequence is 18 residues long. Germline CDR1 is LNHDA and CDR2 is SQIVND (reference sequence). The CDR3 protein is CASSTYRGEGAINEKLFF. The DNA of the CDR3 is TGTGCCAGTAGTACCTACAGGGGTGAGGGGGCGATAAATGAAAAACTGTTTTTT.

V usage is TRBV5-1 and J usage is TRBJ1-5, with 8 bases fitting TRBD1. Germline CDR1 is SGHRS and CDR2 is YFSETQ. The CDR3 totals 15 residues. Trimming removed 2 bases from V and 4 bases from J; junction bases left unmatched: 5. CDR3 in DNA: TGCGCCAGCAGCTTCTACAGGGGGAGTAATCAGCCCCAGCATTTT. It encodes CASSFYRGSNQPQHF.

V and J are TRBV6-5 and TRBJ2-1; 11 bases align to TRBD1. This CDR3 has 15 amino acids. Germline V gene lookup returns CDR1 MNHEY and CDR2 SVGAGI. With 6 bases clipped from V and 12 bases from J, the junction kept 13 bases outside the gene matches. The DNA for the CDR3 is TGTGCCAGCAGCCTGGACAGGGGGCAGTCTCGGGGGCAGTTCTTC. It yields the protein CASSLDRGQSRGQFF.

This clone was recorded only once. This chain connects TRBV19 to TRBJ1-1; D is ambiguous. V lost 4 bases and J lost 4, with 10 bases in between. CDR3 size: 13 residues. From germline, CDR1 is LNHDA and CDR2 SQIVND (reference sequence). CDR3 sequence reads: CASSTVTATEAFF. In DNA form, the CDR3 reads TGTGCCAGTAGTACCGTGACTGCCACTGAAGCTTTCTTT. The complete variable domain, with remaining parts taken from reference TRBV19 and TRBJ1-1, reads DGGITQSPKYLFRKEGQNVTLSCEQNLNHDAMYWYRQDPGQGLRLIYYSQIVNDFQKGDIAEGYSVSREKKESFPLTVTSAQKNPTAFYLCASSTVTATEAFFGQGTRLTVV.

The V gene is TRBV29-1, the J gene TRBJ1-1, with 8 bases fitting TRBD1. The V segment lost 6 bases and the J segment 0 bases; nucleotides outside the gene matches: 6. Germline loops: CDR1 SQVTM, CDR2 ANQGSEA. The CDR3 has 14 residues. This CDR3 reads CSVLQGGMNTEAFF. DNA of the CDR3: TGCAGCGTGCTACAGGGGGGGATGAACACTGAAGCTTTCTTT.

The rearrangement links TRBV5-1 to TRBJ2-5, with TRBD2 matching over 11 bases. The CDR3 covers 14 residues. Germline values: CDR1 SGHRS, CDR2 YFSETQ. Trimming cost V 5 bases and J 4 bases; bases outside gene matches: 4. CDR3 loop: CASRRLAGGETQYF. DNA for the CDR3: TGCGCCAGCAGGAGGCTAGCGGGAGGAGAGACCCAGTACTTC.

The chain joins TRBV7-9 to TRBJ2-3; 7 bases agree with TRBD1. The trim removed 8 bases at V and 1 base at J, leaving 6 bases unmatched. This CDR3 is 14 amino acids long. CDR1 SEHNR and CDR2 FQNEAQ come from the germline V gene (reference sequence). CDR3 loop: CASGPQGGTDTQYF. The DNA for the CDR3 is TGTGCCAGCGGGCCCCAGGGGGGCACAGATACGCAGTATTTT.

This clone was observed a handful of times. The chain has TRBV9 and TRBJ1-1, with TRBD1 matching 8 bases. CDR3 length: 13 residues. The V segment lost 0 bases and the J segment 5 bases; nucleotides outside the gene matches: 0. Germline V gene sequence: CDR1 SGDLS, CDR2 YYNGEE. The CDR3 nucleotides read TGTGCCAGCAGCGTAGGACAGGGGACTGAAGCTTTCTTT. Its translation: CASSVGQGTEAFF.

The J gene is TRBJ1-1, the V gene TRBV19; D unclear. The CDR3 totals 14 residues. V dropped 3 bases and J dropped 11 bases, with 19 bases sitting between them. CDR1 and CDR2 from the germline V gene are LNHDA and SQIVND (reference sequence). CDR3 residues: CASSIGDIPEEAFF. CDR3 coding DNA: TGTGCCAGTAGTATCGGCGACATCCCGGAGGAGGCTTTCTTT. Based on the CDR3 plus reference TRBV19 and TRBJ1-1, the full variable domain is DGGITQSPKYLFRKEGQNVTLSCEQNLNHDAMYWYRQDPGQGLRLIYYSQIVNDFQKGDIAEGYSVSREKKESFPLTVTSAQKNPTAFYLCASSIGDIPEEAFFGQGTRLTVV.

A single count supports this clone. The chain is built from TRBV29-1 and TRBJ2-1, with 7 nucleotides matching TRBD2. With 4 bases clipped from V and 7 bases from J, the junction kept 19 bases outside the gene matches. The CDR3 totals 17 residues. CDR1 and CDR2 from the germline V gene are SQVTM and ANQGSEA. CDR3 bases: TGCAGCGTTGCTAACGTGGGAGGGCCCTTTTTATCGAATGAGCAGTTCTTC. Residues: CSVANVGGPFLSNEQFF.

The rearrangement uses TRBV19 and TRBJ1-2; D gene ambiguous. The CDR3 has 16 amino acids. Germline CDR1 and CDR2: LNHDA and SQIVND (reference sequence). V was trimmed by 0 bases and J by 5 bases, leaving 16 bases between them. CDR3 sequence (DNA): TGTGCCAGTAGTATAGACACCGGAGGCTCGGCGTATGGCTACACCTTC. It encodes CASSIDTGGSAYGYTF.

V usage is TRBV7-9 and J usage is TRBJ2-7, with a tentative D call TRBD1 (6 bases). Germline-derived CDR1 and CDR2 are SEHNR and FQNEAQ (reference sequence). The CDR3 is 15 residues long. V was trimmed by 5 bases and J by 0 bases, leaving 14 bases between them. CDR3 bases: TGTGCCAGCAGCCAAGCAGGACAGAGCTCCTACGAGCAGTACTTC. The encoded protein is CASSQAGQSSYEQYF.

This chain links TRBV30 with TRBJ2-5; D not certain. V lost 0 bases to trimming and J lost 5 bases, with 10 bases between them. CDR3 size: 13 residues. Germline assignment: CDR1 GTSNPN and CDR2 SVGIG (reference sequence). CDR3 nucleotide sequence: TGTGCCTGGAGTGTTGGCTTCACGGAGACCCAGTACTTC. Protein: CAWSVGFTETQYF.

CDR3 in amino acids: CASSPPTGTSGSYNEQFF. As DNA, the CDR3 is TGTGCCAGCTCACCACCTACCGGGACTAGCGGGTCCTACAATGAGCAGTTCTTC. The chain joins TRBV18 to TRBJ2-1; TRBD2 matches at 12 bases. The CDR3 extends over 18 amino acids. CDR1 and CDR2 from the germline V gene are KGHSH and LQKENI. V was pared by 0 bases and J by 1 base, with 4 bases of the junction left unmatched.

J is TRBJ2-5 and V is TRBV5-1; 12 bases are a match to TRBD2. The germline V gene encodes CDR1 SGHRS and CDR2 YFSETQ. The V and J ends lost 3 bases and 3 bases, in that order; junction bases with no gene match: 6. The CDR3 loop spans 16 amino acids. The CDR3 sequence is CASSYGLAGREETQYF. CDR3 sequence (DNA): TGCGCCAGCAGCTACGGACTAGCGGGAAGGGAAGAGACCCAGTACTTC.

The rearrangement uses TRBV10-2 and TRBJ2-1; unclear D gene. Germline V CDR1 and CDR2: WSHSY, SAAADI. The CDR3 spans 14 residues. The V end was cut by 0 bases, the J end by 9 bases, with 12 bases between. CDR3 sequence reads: CASSESIGNSEQFF. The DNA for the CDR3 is TGCGCCAGCAGTGAGTCGATCGGCAACAGTGAGCAGTTCTTC.

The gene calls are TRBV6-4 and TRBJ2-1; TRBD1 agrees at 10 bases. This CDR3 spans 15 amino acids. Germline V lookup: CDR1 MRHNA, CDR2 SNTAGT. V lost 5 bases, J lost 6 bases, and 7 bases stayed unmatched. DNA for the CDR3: TGTGCCAGCAGTCTCGGCGGGACAGGGGCCAATGAGCAGTTCTTC. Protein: CASSLGGTGANEQFF.